These 13 T cell receptor beta chains were all obtained from the same sample, sequenced in a study of T cell clones after liver transplantation. Generated by immunoSEQ multiplex PCR, the TCRdb table keeps only in-frame clones and is missing some. Here the sample spans approximately 51,000 clones, approximately 87% being singletons. The starting material was CD8+ T cells from blood, obtained 12 months after liver transplant. These receptors all stem from a human patient who received a liver transplant. Part of the T cells may come from the graft donor.

The V gene is TRBV27, the J gene TRBJ2-1; D remains ambiguous. Germline assignment: CDR1 MNHEY and CDR2 SMNVEV (reference sequence). This CDR3 region has 12 residues. V lost 0 bases, J lost 9 bases, and 6 bases lay in between. CDR3 sequence reads: CASSLSSAEQFF. CDR3 sequence (DNA): TGTGCCAGCAGTTTATCGTCGGCTGAGCAGTTCTTC.

The chain couples TRBV27 to TRBJ2-1, with 9 bases aligning to TRBD1. CDR3 length equals 12 residues. Germline lookup yields CDR1 MNHEY and CDR2 SMNVEV (reference sequence). With V trimmed by 6 bases and J by 7 bases, 1 base remained unmatched. The CDR3 loop is CASRDRGNEQFF. The CDR3 region has the DNA TGTGCCAGCAGGGACAGGGGTAATGAGCAGTTCTTC.

The chain is built from TRBV19 and TRBJ1-5; TRBD1 matches 8 bases. Germline lookup yields CDR1 LNHDA and CDR2 SQIVND (reference sequence). The CDR3 is 15 amino acids. V shed 5 bases, J shed 6 bases, and the junction held 9 bases outside the gene matches. The CDR3 region has the DNA TGTGCCAGTAGTGCGACAGGGGCCTGGGGTCAGCCCCAGCATTTT. Translated: CASSATGAWGQPQHF.

This rearrangement joins TRBV6-1 to TRBJ1-1; D gene ambiguous. CDR3 length: 13 residues. V gave up 3 bases and J gave up 8 bases, with 13 bases separating them. Germline CDR1 MNHNS, CDR2 SASEGT. CDR3 loop: CASSDGLAREAFF. In DNA, the CDR3 is TGTGCCAGCAGTGACGGACTGGCTCGGGAAGCTTTCTTT.

V gene TRBV6-4 combines with J gene TRBJ1-2, with D possibly matching TRBD1 (6 bases). CDR1 is MRHNA, CDR2 SNTAGT, per germline. V was pared by 0 bases and J by 3 bases, with 20 bases between. The CDR3 has 18 residues. The CDR3 reads CASSDSGAGPQRDYGYTF. The CDR3 DNA sequence: TGTGCCAGCAGTGACTCGGGGGCAGGGCCCCAGAGGGACTATGGCTACACCTTC.

The chain is built from TRBV30 and TRBJ2-7, with D perhaps matching TRBD1 (6 bases). This CDR3 has 12 amino acids. V lost 2 bases to trimming and J lost 5 bases, with 10 bases between them. Germline CDR1 and CDR2: GTSNPN and SVGIG (reference sequence). The CDR3 is CAWSLTGNEQYF. CDR3 nucleotide sequence: TGTGCCTGGAGTCTTACAGGGAACGAGCAGTACTTC.

This clone has a handful of counts. V gene TRBV6-5 combines with J gene TRBJ1-2; D not resolved. CDR1 and CDR2 (germline): MNHEY, SVGAGI. Trimming stripped 0 bases from V and 3 bases from J, with 11 bases between. The CDR3 contains 15 residues. CDR3 bases: TGTGCCAGCAGTTACTCGGTAGGGTATGACTATGGCTACACCTTC. Residues: CASSYSVGYDYGYTF.

V gene TRBV2 combines with J gene TRBJ2-1; 12 positions match TRBD2. The CDR3 covers 18 residues. Trimming removed 6 bases from V and 0 bases from J; junction bases left unmatched: 9. Germline V lookup: CDR1 SNHLY, CDR2 FYNNEI. The CDR3 bases are TGTGCCAGCAGCCTGGGACTAGCGGGTGAATTCTCCTACAATGAGCAGTTCTTC. Residues: CASSLGLAGEFSYNEQFF.

This chain links TRBV7-9 with TRBJ2-7; no firm D call. The CDR3 has 14 residues. V was cut by 5 bases and J by 4 bases, with 15 bases left in between. Germline V CDR1 and CDR2: SEHNR, FQNEAQ (reference sequence). The CDR3 DNA is TGTGCCAGCAGCCCGATGCATTTACCTTACGAGCAGTACTTC. Amino acid sequence: CASSPMHLPYEQYF.

The chain combines TRBV7-9 with TRBJ1-1; TRBD1 matches at 7 bases. This CDR3 has 16 residues. The V and J ends lost 5 bases and 7 bases, in that order; junction bases with no gene match: 16. Germline V lookup: CDR1 SEHNR, CDR2 FQNEAQ (reference sequence). CDR3 sequence reads: CASSQGGGHSSYEAFF. For the CDR3, the DNA is TGTGCCAGCAGCCAGGGGGGAGGACATTCGTCATATGAAGCTTTCTTT.

This clone was observed a single time. This sequence joins TRBV5-1 and TRBJ1-2; D not certain. Between the trimmed V and J ends, which lost 3 bases and 0 bases, there was a span of 15 bases. The CDR3 contains 16 residues. Germline assignment: CDR1 SGHRS and CDR2 YFSETQ. CDR3 DNA: TGCGCCAGCAGCTCGAAGGACGGACTTGCTAACTATGGCTACACCTTC. This sequence encodes CASSSKDGLANYGYTF. The full variable domain, in which reference TRBV5-1 and TRBJ1-2 provide the parts outside the CDR3, is KAGVTQTPRYLIKTRGQQVTLSCSPISGHRSVSWYQQTPGQGLQFLFEYFSETQRNKGNFPGRFSGRQFSNSRSEMNVSTLELGDSALYLCASSSKDGLANYGYTFGSGTRLTVV.

This chain links TRBV4-1 with TRBJ1-1, with a possible D match to TRBD1 (5 bases). The CDR3 is made up of 15 amino acids. Germline CDR1 MGHRA, CDR2 YSYEKL. The ends were cut back, 1 base at V and 5 bases at J, with 14 bases in the middle. For the CDR3, the DNA is TGCGCCAGCAGCCAAGTTGCGCAGGGAAAAACTGAAGCTTTCTTT. It specifies CASSQVAQGKTEAFF.

A single count supports this clone. The chain joins TRBV9 to TRBJ2-7; D is possibly TRBD1 (6 bases). CDR1 and CDR2 from the germline V gene are SGDLS and YYNGEE. The CDR3 runs 14 residues. V lost 2 bases to trimming and J lost 3 bases, with 12 bases between them. CDR3 amino acids: CASSVQGGDYEQYF. In nucleotides, the CDR3 is TGTGCCAGCAGCGTCCAAGGGGGAGACTACGAGCAGTACTTC.